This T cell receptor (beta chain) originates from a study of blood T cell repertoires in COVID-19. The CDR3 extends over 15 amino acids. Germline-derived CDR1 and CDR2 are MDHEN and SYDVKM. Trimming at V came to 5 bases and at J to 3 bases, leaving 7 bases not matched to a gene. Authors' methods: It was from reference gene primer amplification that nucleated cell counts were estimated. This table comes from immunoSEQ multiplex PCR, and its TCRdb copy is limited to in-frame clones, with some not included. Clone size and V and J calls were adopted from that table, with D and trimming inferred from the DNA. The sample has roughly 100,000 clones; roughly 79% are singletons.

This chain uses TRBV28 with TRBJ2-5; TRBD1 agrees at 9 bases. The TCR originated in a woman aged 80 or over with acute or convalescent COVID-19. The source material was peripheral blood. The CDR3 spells CASSPRQGVEETQYF. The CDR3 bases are TGTGCCAGCAGTCCTCGACAGGGGGTGGAAGAGACCCAGTACTTC. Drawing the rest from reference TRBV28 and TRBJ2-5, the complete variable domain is DVKVTQSSRYLVKRTGEKVFLECVQDMDHENMFWYRQDPGLGLRLIYFSYDVKMKEKGDIPEGYSVSREKKERFSLILESASTNQTSMYLCASSPRQGVEETQYFGPGTRLLVL.